The 28 T cell receptor beta chains reported below all come from one sample, sequenced in a study of blood T cell repertoires in COVID-19. The repertoire was sequenced with immunoSEQ multiplex PCR; TCRdb's copy has only in-frame clones and lacks some. This sample has 45,000 or so clones; about nine tenths occur once, and the top ten carry more than 20%. Material for sequencing was peripheral blood. These receptors all come from an elderly woman in a cohort sampled during active or convalescent COVID-19.

The chain joins TRBV10-2 to TRBJ1-6; D is possibly TRBD1 (6 bases). Trimming cost V 7 bases and J 6 bases, with 19 bases left between them. The germline V gene encodes CDR1 WSHSY and CDR2 SAAADI. The CDR3 consists of 16 residues. The CDR3 reads CASTQTRDTGNSPLHF. The CDR3 DNA follows: TGCGCCAGCACTCAAACCCGGGACACTGGTAATTCACCCCTCCACTTT.

This rearrangement joins TRBV3-1 (or the pseudogene TRBV3-2) to TRBJ2-3; TRBD1 is a possible D gene (6 bases). The CDR3 spans 16 residues. CDR1 is LGHDT and CDR2 is YNNKEL in the germline V gene (reference sequence). V lost 1 base to trimming and J lost 3 bases, with 14 bases between them. The CDR3 protein is CASSQGLVRGTDTQYF. The CDR3 DNA is TGTGCCAGCAGCCAAGGGCTAGTGAGGGGGACAGATACGCAGTATTTT.

This chain links TRBV2 with TRBJ2-5; possible D gene TRBD2, 6 bases. Germline values: CDR1 SNHLY, CDR2 FYNNEI. V lost 3 bases to trimming and J lost 2 bases, with 10 bases between them. The CDR3 length is 14 residues. The CDR3 sequence: CASSDTSKQETQYF. DNA of the CDR3: TGTGCCAGCAGTGATACTAGCAAACAAGAGACCCAGTACTTC.

The rearrangement links TRBV4-1 to TRBJ1-4; D might be TRBD1 (6 bases). Per the germline V gene, CDR1 is MGHRA and CDR2 is YSYEKL. The CDR3 loop spans 16 amino acids. The V gene lost 1 base and the J gene lost 6 bases, with 15 bases spanning the gap. The CDR3 DNA reads TGCGCCAGCAGCCAAGCTTCTCGCAGGGGCCATGAAAAACTGTTTTTT. It specifies CASSQASRRGHEKLFF.

The chain carries TRBV11-3 and TRBJ1-2; 8 nucleotides line up with TRBD1. Germline values: CDR1 SGHNT, CDR2 YENEEA. The CDR3 is made up of 16 amino acids. The J segment lost 6 bases and the V segment lost 0 bases, leaving 9 bases of the junction unmatched. The CDR3 DNA sequence: TGTGCCAGCAGCTTAGATCAGGGGACAGGTCGACATGGCTACACCTTC. Its translation is CASSLDQGTGRHGYTF. The full variable domain, in which reference TRBV11-3 and TRBJ1-2 provide the parts outside the CDR3, is EAGVVQSPRYKIIEKKQPVAFWCNPISGHNTLYWYLQNLGQGPELLIRYENEEAVDDSQLPKDRFSAERLKGVDSTLKIQPAELGDSAVYLCASSLDQGTGRHGYTFGSGTRLTVV.

The genes are TRBV5-1 and TRBJ1-1; 8 nucleotides line up with TRBD1. Losses at the gene ends were 4 bases for V and 0 bases for J; bases not matched to a gene: 2. Germline CDR1 is SGHRS and CDR2 is YFSETQ. This CDR3 region has 14 residues. CDR3 DNA: TGCGCCAGCAGCGGGGGACAGGTGAACACTGAAGCTTTCTTT. It translates to CASSGGQVNTEAFF.

This clone showed up just a few times. The chain recombines TRBV7-2 with TRBJ1-2; the match to TRBD1 covers 7 bases. The CDR3 loop spans 15 amino acids. V shed 1 base, J shed 1 base, and the junction held 3 bases outside the gene matches. CDR1 and CDR2 from the germline V gene are SGHTA and FQGNSA. The CDR3: CASSLGGTDNYGYTF. The CDR3 DNA is TGTGCCAGCAGCTTAGGTGGGACAGATAACTATGGCTACACCTTC. The full variable domain, rest sourced from reference TRBV7-2 and TRBJ1-2, is GAGVSQSPSNKVTEKGKDVELRCDPISGHTALYWYRQSLGQGLEFLIYFQGNSAPDKSGLPSDRFSAERTGGSVSTLTIQRTQQEDSAVYLCASSLGGTDNYGYTFGSGTRLTVV.

The chain carries TRBV19 and TRBJ1-2, with TRBD1 matching 11 bases. The trim removed 5 bases at V and 4 bases at J, leaving 3 bases unmatched. Per the germline V gene, CDR1 is LNHDA and CDR2 is SQIVND (reference sequence). The CDR3 length is 14 residues. The CDR3 loop is CASSWDRGAYGYTF. CDR3 DNA: TGTGCCAGTAGTTGGGACAGGGGGGCCTATGGCTACACCTTC.

The CDR3 region has the DNA TGCAGCGTTGGTTTGCAGATACCTAGCTCTGGGGCCAACGTCCTGACTTTC. Encoded protein: CSVGLQIPSSGANVLTF. V gene TRBV29-1 combines with J gene TRBJ2-6, with D uncertain. Trimming pared 4 bases from V and 0 bases from J, leaving 16 bases between. The CDR3 runs 17 residues. Looked up from germline, CDR1 is SQVTM and CDR2 is ANQGSEA.

The CDR3, as DNA: TGTGCCAGCAGCAAACGACTAGCGGGAGCCACAGATACGCAGTATTTT. Amino acids: CASSKRLAGATDTQYF. The chain employs TRBV7-8 and TRBJ2-3; 12 nucleotides agree with TRBD2. V was pared by 5 bases and J by 2 bases, with 5 bases of the junction left unmatched. The CDR3 length is 16 residues. The germline CDR1 and CDR2 sequences are SGHVS and FQNEAQ. Full variable domain (rest looked up from reference TRBV7-8 and TRBJ2-3): GAGVSQSPRYKVAKRGQDVALRCDPISGHVSLFWYQQALGQGPEFLTYFQNEAQLDKSGLPSDRFFAERPEGSVSTLKIQRTQQEDSAVYLCASSKRLAGATDTQYFGPGTRLTVL.

CDR3 amino acids: CAISEVGVNEQFF. As DNA, the CDR3 is TGTGCCATCAGTGAAGTAGGGGTCAATGAGCAGTTCTTC. The chain carries TRBV10-3 and TRBJ2-1; maybe TRBD1 (5 bases). The germline V gene encodes CDR1 ENHRY and CDR2 SYGVKD. V shed 3 bases and J shed 6 bases, with 9 bases lying between them. CDR3 length: 13 residues.

The V gene is TRBV6-6, the J gene TRBJ2-7, with TRBD2 matching over 11 bases. The CDR3 is made up of 14 amino acids. Germline V lookup: CDR1 MNHNY, CDR2 SVGAGI (reference sequence). After removal of 2 bases from V and 8 bases from J, the junction contained 5 bases not matched to a gene. The CDR3 DNA sequence: TGTGCCAGCAGTTACGGGACTAGCGGTACGCAGCAGTACTTC. Encoded protein: CASSYGTSGTQQYF.

About this clone: Distinct nucleotide sequences in the sample also encode this CDR3. The rearrangement uses TRBV5-1 and TRBJ1-5; D gene uncertain. Trimming removed 7 bases from V and 2 bases from J, with 10 bases in between. The length of the CDR3 is 13 residues. Germline V gene data show CDR1 as SGHRS and CDR2 as YFSETQ. CDR3 in amino acids: CASSLAGNQPQHF. In DNA form, the CDR3 reads TGCGCCAGCTCTCTGGCGGGCAATCAGCCCCAGCATTTT.

V and J are TRBV24-1 and TRBJ2-2; 7 bases map to TRBD2. Germline CDR1 and CDR2: KGHDR and SFDVKD. The CDR3 extends over 16 amino acids. The trim removed 2 bases at V and 6 bases at J, leaving 8 bases unmatched. CDR3 sequence reads: CATSDWQLGRAGELFF. The CDR3 coding sequence is TGTGCCACCAGTGATTGGCAACTAGGGAGGGCCGGGGAGCTGTTTTTT.

About this clone: This sample includes further DNA sequences coding for the same CDR3. V gene TRBV5-1 combines with J gene TRBJ2-7; the D gene is possibly TRBD1 (5 bases). Per the germline V gene, CDR1 is SGHRS and CDR2 is YFSETQ. V was pared by 0 bases and J by 3 bases, with 13 bases between. The CDR3 extends over 15 amino acids. DNA of the CDR3: TGCGCCAGCAGCTTGGAAGGCCAGGGCGGCTACGAGCAGTACTTC. It translates to CASSLEGQGGYEQYF.

The V call is TRBV7-2, the J call TRBJ2-5; D not resolved. This CDR3 contains 14 residues. The germline V and J ends were trimmed by 5 bases and 1 base, with 11 bases remaining between them. Germline values: CDR1 SGHTA, CDR2 FQGNSA. The CDR3 spells CASSTGLTQETQYF. For the CDR3, the DNA is TGTGCCAGCAGCACGGGTCTGACCCAAGAGACCCAGTACTTC. Looking up the rest from reference TRBV7-2 and TRBJ2-5 gives the full variable domain: GAGVSQSPSNKVTEKGKDVELRCDPISGHTALYWYRQSLGQGLEFLIYFQGNSAPDKSGLPSDRFSAERTGGSVSTLTIQRTQQEDSAVYLCASSTGLTQETQYFGPGTRLLVL.

The chain joins TRBV10-3 to TRBJ1-3, with a tentative D call TRBD1 (5 bases). Deletions cut 0 bases from V and 4 bases from J, with 10 bases between. Germline V lookup: CDR1 ENHRY, CDR2 SYGVKD. The CDR3 sequence is 15 residues long. The chain's CDR3 is CAISESAQGGNTIYF. CDR3 DNA sequence: TGTGCCATCAGTGAGTCTGCCCAGGGAGGAAACACCATATATTTT.

This chain joins TRBV18 and TRBJ2-5, with D possibly being TRBD2 (5 bases). Trimming removed 5 bases from V and 5 bases from J, with 15 bases in between. Germline V gene sequence: CDR1 KGHSH, CDR2 LQKENI. The CDR3 covers 14 residues. CDR3 DNA: TGTGCCAGCTCAGCTAACAGAGGCGGGGAGACCCAGTACTTC. It is translated as CASSANRGGETQYF.

The chain recombines TRBV9 with TRBJ1-1; no definite D call. The germline V gene encodes CDR1 SGDLS and CDR2 YYNGEE. CDR3 length equals 18 residues. V lost 4 bases to trimming and J lost 2 bases, with 24 bases between them. The CDR3 here is CASSPWRLLNTRNTEAFF. The CDR3 DNA follows: TGTGCCAGCAGCCCGTGGAGGTTACTAAACACCCGCAACACTGAAGCTTTCTTT.

The chain recombines TRBV11-2 with TRBJ2-7, with TRBD2 as a possible D gene (5 bases). V lost 0 bases and J 6 bases, leaving 15 bases between the germline ends. CDR1 is SGHAT, CDR2 FQNNGV, per germline. This CDR3 has 15 residues. CDR3 amino acids: CASSLDYGMQGEQYF. In DNA, the CDR3 is TGTGCCAGCAGCTTAGACTACGGGATGCAAGGCGAGCAGTACTTC.

The J gene is TRBJ2-1, the V gene TRBV5-1; TRBD2 agrees at 7 bases. Trimming removed 1 base from V and 8 bases from J; junction bases left unmatched: 9. CDR1 SGHRS and CDR2 YFSETQ come from the germline V gene. The CDR3 length is 15 residues. The CDR3 sequence: CASSLFGGTFDEQFF. CDR3 in DNA: TGCGCCAGCAGCTTGTTCGGGGGGACCTTCGATGAGCAGTTCTTC. The full variable domain, completed using reference TRBV5-1 and TRBJ2-1, is KAGVTQTPRYLIKTRGQQVTLSCSPISGHRSVSWYQQTPGQGLQFLFEYFSETQRNKGNFPGRFSGRQFSNSRSEMNVSTLELGDSALYLCASSLFGGTFDEQFFGPGTRLTVL.

As DNA, the CDR3 is TGCGCCAGCAGCTCCAGTTCGGGGGGGTTAAATACGCAGTATTTT. Protein sequence: CASSSSSGGLNTQYF. The chain uses TRBV5-1 and TRBJ2-3; 8 bases fit TRBD2. V lost 3 bases and J lost 7; bases outside the gene matches: 10. This CDR3 is 15 amino acids long. In germline, CDR1 is SGHRS, CDR2 YFSETQ. Using reference TRBV5-1 and TRBJ2-3 for the parts outside the CDR3, the full variable domain is KAGVTQTPRYLIKTRGQQVTLSCSPISGHRSVSWYQQTPGQGLQFLFEYFSETQRNKGNFPGRFSGRQFSNSRSEMNVSTLELGDSALYLCASSSSSGGLNTQYFGPGTRLTVL.

The chain uses TRBV7-2 and TRBJ1-4, with D possibly being TRBD1 (5 bases). This CDR3 is 14 amino acids long. Per germline, CDR1 SGHTA and CDR2 FQGNSA. Trimming cost V 1 base and J 10 bases, with 13 bases left between them. The CDR3 nucleotides read TGTGCCAGCAGCTTAGTGGACACTCCAGGAAAACTGTTTTTT. Encoded protein: CASSLVDTPGKLFF.

V usage is TRBV3-1 (or the pseudogene TRBV3-2) and J usage is TRBJ1-1; 9 nucleotides line up with TRBD1. V shed 4 bases, J shed 5 bases, and the junction held 11 bases outside the gene matches. CDR3 size: 16 residues. Looked up from germline, CDR1 is LGHDT and CDR2 is YNNKEL (reference sequence). The CDR3 DNA is TGTGCCAGCAGCCTAAGGACAGGGGCGTGGGGAACTGAAGCTTTCTTT. Encoded protein: CASSLRTGAWGTEAFF.

V usage is TRBV6-5 and J usage is TRBJ1-6, with 8 bases fitting TRBD1. Germline assignment: CDR1 MNHEY and CDR2 SVGAGI. There are 16 residues in the CDR3. V shed 2 bases and J 6 bases; nucleotides not matched to a gene: 6. CDR3 protein: CASSYGQGAFNSPLHF. The CDR3 bases are TGTGCCAGCAGTTACGGCCAGGGGGCATTTAATTCACCCCTCCACTTT.

This clone was seen a single time. CDR3 in DNA: TGCACCAGCAGCCAAGAAATCGGTAGCGGGAGGGCCAATGAGCAGTTCTTC. Protein: CTSSQEIGSGRANEQFF. This sequence joins TRBV1 and TRBJ2-1; the D call in the table, TRBD2, was not verified against the DNA. TRBV1 is described as a pseudogene. The CDR3 extends over 17 amino acids.

The chain couples TRBV7-2 to TRBJ2-7, with a tentative D call TRBD2 (6 bases). The CDR3 has 15 residues. CDR1 SGHTA and CDR2 FQGNSA come from the germline V gene. Trimming left V 7 bases short and J 7 bases short, with 23 bases between. CDR3 in DNA: TGTGCCAGCACCCAACTCGGGACGGGACTTGGAGAGCAGTACTTC. This sequence encodes CASTQLGTGLGEQYF.

This clone was counted only a few times. The CDR3 here is CASSAGTSGSTDTQYF. As DNA, the CDR3 is TGTGCCAGCAGCGCGGGGACTAGCGGCAGCACAGATACGCAGTATTTT. V is TRBV9 and J is TRBJ2-3, with 11 positions matching TRBD2. The CDR3 runs 16 residues. The V and J ends lost 3 bases and 0 bases, in that order; junction bases with no gene match: 3. Germline V gene sequence: CDR1 SGDLS, CDR2 YYNGEE.